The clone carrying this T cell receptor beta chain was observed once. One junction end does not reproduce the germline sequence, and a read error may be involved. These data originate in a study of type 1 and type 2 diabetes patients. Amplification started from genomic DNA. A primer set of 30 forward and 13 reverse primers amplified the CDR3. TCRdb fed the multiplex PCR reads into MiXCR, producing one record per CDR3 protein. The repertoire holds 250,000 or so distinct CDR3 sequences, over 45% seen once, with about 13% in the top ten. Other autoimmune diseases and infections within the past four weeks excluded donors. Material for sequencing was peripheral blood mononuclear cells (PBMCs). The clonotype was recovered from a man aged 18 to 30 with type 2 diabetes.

This CDR3 is CASSPQGGGPVDTQCF. In nucleotides, the CDR3 is TGTGCCAGCAGCCCCCAGGGCGGGGGGCCGGTCGATACGCAGTGTTTT. This chain uses TRBV7-2 with TRBJ2-5; 8 nucleotides align to TRBD2. The CDR3 contains 16 residues. Germline-derived CDR1 and CDR2 are SGHTA and FQGNSA.